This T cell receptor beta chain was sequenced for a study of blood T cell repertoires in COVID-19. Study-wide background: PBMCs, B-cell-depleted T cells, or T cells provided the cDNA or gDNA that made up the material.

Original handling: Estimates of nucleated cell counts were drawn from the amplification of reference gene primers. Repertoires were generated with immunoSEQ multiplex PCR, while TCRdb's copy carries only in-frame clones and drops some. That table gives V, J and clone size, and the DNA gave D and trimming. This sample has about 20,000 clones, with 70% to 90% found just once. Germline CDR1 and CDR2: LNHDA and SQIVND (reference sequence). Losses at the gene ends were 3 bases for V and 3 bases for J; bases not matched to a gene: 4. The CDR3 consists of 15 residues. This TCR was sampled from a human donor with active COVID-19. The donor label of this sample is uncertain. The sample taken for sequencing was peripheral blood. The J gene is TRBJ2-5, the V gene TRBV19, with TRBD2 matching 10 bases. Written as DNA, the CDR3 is TGTGCCAGTAGTATTGGACTAGCGGCTAAAGAGACCCAGTACTTC. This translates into CASSIGLAAKETQYF.